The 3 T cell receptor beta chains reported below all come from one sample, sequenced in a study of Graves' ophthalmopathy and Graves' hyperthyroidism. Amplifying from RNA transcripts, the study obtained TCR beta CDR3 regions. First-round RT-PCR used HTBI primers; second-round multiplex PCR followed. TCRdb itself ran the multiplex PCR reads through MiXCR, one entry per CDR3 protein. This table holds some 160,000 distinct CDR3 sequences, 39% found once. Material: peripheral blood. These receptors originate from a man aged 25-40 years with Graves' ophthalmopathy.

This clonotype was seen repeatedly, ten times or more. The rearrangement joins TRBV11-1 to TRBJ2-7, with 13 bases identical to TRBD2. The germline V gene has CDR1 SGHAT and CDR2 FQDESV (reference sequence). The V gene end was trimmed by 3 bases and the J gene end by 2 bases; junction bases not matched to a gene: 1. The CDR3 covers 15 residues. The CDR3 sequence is CASSFGLAGAYEQYF. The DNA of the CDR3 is TGTGCCAGCAGCTTCGGACTAGCGGGAGCCTACGAGCAGTACTTC. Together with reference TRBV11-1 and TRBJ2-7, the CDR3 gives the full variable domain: EAEVAQSPRYKITEKSQAVAFWCDPISGHATLYWYRQILGQGPELLVQFQDESVVDDSQLPKDRFSAERLKGVDSTLKIQPAELGDSAMYLCASSFGLAGAYEQYFGPGTRLTVT.

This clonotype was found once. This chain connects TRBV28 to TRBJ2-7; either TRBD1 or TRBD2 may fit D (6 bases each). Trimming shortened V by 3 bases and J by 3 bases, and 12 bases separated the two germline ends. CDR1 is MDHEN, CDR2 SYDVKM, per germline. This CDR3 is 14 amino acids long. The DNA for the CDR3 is TGTGCCAGCAGTTTTGCCGGGGGCAACTACGAGCAGTACTTC. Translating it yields CASSFAGGNYEQYF.

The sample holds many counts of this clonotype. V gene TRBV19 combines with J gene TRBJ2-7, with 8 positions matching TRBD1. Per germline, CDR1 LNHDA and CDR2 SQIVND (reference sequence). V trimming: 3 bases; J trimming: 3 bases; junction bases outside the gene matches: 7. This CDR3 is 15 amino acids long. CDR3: CASSMAWTGNYEQYF. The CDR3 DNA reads TGTGCCAGTAGTATGGCCTGGACAGGGAACTACGAGCAGTACTTC.